Included here is one T cell receptor beta chain sequence, with context. Its antigen is undetermined. These data come from a study of T cell clones after liver transplantation. Study-wide context: Standard immunosuppression, with no induction, continued until 12-24 months after transplant. The study, taken as a whole, reports: Post-transplant time points were not standardized, so conclusions are preliminary. Rather than being deleted, graft donor-reactive T cells may have moved into the graft. Donor-reactive sequences fell more than third party-reactive ones, suggesting partial deletion.

Sequenced by immunoSEQ multiplex PCR; TCRdb stores in-frame clones only, minus some. The data contain roughly 120,000 clones, over 75% of them seen just once; the ten biggest clones take up 0.65% to 0.85%. In germline, CDR1 is KGHSH, CDR2 LQKENI. CDR3 length equals 18 residues. The V gene end was trimmed by 3 bases and the J gene end by 5 bases; junction bases not matched to a gene: 14. The source is a human patient who received a liver transplant. The T cells may partly be graft donor cells. V usage is TRBV18 and J usage is TRBJ2-5; 11 bases line up with TRBD2. Sequencing used CD4+ T cells from blood, obtained 12 months after liver transplant. CDR3 amino acids: CASSPVLAGGAGGETQYF. CDR3 bases: TGTGCCAGCTCACCCGTTCTAGCGGGAGGTGCCGGCGGGGAGACCCAGTACTTC.